This TCR beta chain stems from a study of cytomegalovirus exposure and HLA in healthy donors. Study conclusions and caveats: HLA alleles were associated with some 16,000 TCR beta sequences in a later analysis at 0.05 false discovery rate. For most subjects, TCR beta sequences were reported to predict HLA-A and HLA-B alleles with accuracy.

V was clipped by 0 bases and J by 5 bases; unmatched bases: 10. Germline CDR1 LGHNA, CDR2 YNFKEQ. The CDR3 is 17 amino acids. Use of 60 Vbeta and 13 Jbeta primers characterized the PCR. Profiled with immunoSEQ multiplex PCR; TCRdb holds only in-frame clones, not every one. The table lists 150,000 to 200,000 clones, roughly 86% of them singletons. Of note for this clone: Its antigen is unknown.

The rearrangement links TRBV4-2 to TRBJ1-3; 7 bases line up with TRBD1. The sequenced sample consisted of PBMCs. This TCR was sampled from a man aged 40-55 years in good health and CMV-seropositive. The DNA for the CDR3 is TGTGCCAGCAGCCAAGACAGGACAGGACCAGGGAGAAACACCATATATTTT. Translation: CASSQDRTGPGRNTIYF.